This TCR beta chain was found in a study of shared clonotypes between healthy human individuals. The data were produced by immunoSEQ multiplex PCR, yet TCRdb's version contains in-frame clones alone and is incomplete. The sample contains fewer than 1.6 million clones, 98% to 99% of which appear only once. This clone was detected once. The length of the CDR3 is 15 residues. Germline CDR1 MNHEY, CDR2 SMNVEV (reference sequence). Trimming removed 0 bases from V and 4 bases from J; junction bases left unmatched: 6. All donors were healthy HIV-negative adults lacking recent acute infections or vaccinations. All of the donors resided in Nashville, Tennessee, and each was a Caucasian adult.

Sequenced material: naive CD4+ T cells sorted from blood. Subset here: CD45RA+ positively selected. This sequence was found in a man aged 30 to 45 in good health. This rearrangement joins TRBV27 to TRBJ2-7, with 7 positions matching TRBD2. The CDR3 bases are TGTGCCAGCAGTTTATCATCTAGCGGACCTTACGAGCAGTACTTC. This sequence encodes CASSLSSSGPYEQYF.